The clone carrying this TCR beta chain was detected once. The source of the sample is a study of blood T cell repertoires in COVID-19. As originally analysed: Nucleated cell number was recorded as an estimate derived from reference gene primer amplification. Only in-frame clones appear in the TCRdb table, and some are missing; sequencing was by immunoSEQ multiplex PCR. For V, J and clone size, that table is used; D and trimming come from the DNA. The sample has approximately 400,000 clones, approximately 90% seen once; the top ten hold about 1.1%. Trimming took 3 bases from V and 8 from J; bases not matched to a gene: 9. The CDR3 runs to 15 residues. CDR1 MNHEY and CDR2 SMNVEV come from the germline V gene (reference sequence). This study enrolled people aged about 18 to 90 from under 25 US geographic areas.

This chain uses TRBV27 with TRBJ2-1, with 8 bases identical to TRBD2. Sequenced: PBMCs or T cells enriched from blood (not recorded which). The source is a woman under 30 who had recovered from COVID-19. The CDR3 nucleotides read TGTGCCAGCAGTTTTGACACTAGCGGCCCTGATGAGCAGTTCTTC. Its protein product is CASSFDTSGPDEQFF.